This T cell receptor beta chain comes out of a study of graft-versus-host responses after intestinal transplantation. Across the study: Following induction with anti-thymocyte globulin, all recipients were given tacrolimus and steroids for approximately three years.

Post-reaction sorting isolated proliferating CFSE-low CD3+CD4+ and CD3+CD8+ responders. Clones were sequenced by immunoSEQ multiplex PCR, and TCRdb holds only the in-frame ones, with some missing. The table has approximately 2,500 clones, about 26% seen once. General study points: The marrow of recipients harbored GvH clones, and ileum or blood showed some of them first. Early after transplant, HvG clones declined as circulating GvH clones peaked.

This CDR3 has 15 amino acids. Trimming left V 8 bases short and J 8 bases short, with 24 bases between. The germline V gene encodes CDR1 SGHNT and CDR2 YENEEA. V is TRBV11-3 and J is TRBJ1-2; D not certain. This clonotype was obtained from a human patient who was an organ donor for intestinal transplantation. The sample in question was alloreactive CD4+ T cells from a mixed lymphocyte reaction culture, obtained before transplantation. Subset described: CFSE-low proliferating T cells sorted from roughly 6-day pre-transplant mixed lymphocyte reaction (GvH or HvG direction). CDR3 sequence (DNA): TGTGCCAGCGGCCTTTTTGTCAGGACTTATTGGGGCTACACCTTC. Translating it yields CASGLFVRTYWGYTF.